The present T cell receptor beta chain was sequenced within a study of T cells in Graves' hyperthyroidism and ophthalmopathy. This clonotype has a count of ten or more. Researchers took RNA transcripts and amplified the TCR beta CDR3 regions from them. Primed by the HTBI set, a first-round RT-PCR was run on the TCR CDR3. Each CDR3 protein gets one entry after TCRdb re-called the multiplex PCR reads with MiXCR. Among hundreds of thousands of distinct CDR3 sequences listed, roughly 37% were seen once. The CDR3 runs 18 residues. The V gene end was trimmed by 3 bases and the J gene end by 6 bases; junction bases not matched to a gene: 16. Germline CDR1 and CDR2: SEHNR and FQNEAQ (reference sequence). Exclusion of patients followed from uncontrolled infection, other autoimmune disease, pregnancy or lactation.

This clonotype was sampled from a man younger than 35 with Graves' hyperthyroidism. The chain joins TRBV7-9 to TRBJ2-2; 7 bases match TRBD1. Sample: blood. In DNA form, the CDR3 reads TGTGCCAGCAGCTTGCCCCTGGGACAGCGGCGGAGCGCCGGGGAGCTGTTTTTT. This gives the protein CASSLPLGQRRSAGELFF.